This record covers a single TCR beta chain. This record belongs to a study of blood T cell repertoires in COVID-19. On the study more broadly: Material from acute and convalescent COVID-19 was sourced from the United States, Italy and Spain. PBMCs, B-cell-depleted T cells, or T cells provided the cDNA or gDNA that made up the material.

Original analysis: By means of reference gene primer amplification, nucleated cell counts were estimated. The assay was immunoSEQ multiplex PCR, and TCRdb's table has in-frame clones only and misses some. V, J and clone size were drawn from that table, and D and trimming were deduced from the DNA. Counted here are more than 200,000 clones, about 85% occurring once; the ten biggest clones make up less than 5%. Trimming took off 1 base at V and 8 bases at J, with 17 bases between the two ends. The CDR3 is 15 residues long. Germline V gene lookup returns CDR1 LNHDA and CDR2 SQIVND (reference sequence). The V and J genes are TRBV19 and TRBJ1-1; D call uncertain. The TCR was taken from a man aged 55-75 years with acute or convalescent COVID-19. Specimen: peripheral blood. CDR3: CASSIVPQNPGEAFF. The CDR3 DNA sequence: TGTGCCAGTAGTATAGTTCCCCAAAACCCGGGGGAAGCTTTCTTT.